This T cell receptor beta chain was found in a study of OX40 agonist ivuxolimab in advanced cancers. Background on the whole study: Ivuxolimab was a fully human IgG2 agonistic monoclonal antibody targeting the costimulatory receptor OX40 (CD134). The paper describes the monotherapy dose-escalation part (N ≈ 52 patients) of the phase I trial of ivuxolimab. Of the approximately 54 dose-escalation patients, hepatocellular carcinoma was present in roughly 19, melanoma in approximately 15, renal cell carcinoma in 9 and head and neck cancer in 9. Prior anti-PD-1, anti-PD-L1 or anti-CTLA-4 therapy was permitted, and 30% to 50% of dose-escalation patients had received checkpoint inhibitors. In the dose-escalation cohort, 65% to 90% of patients were male, and the mean age was approximately 64 years, with a range of 23 to 79. Partial responses occurred in three dose-escalation patients: two with cutaneous melanoma and one with hepatocellular carcinoma. Intravenous ivuxolimab was administered to patients every 2 weeks at six dose levels: 0.01, 0.1, 0.3, 1.5, 3 and 10 mg/kg. Peripheral TCRbeta sequencing aimed to test whether ivuxolimab altered TCR sequence diversity and caused clonal T-cell expansion.

The paper as a whole reports these results and caveats: Clonal expansion of both CD4+ and CD8+ blood T cells was observed from baseline to week 6 at doses 0.1 to 3.0 mg/kg. The antigen specificity of the clonally expanded peripheral T cells was not determined. Low levels of normalized T-cell clonal expansion were also shown by some nonresponding patients. After ivuxolimab, more expanded clones were found on average in CD8+ T cells than in CD4+ T cells. Partial responders in the 0.1-3.0 mg/kg groups had among the lowest normalized peripheral clonal expansion, especially among CD8+ T cells.

To sequence the TCRbeta CDR3 region, genomic DNA was isolated from the sorted cells. The immunoSEQ Assay was used to sequence the TCRbeta CDR3 regions. The table was pulled from immuneACCESS by TCRdb, which kept in-frame rearrangements only. Such tables lose some clones; where checked, under half of the loss comes from unresolved V genes, and the rest has no known cause. Present in this sample are approximately 30,000 clones, roughly 84% of which were seen just once. Around 20% of the sample belongs to the ten largest clones. Inclusive of the bounding cysteine and phenylalanine, the CDR3 is 17 residues long. Only the CDR3 DNA stays, 51 bases, in frame from base 1. For CDR1 and CDR2, the germline V gene lists SGHTS and YDEGEE. The junction carries 17 bases between V and J, which are trimmed by 4 bases and 0 bases respectively. The trial excluded patients who had a history of autoimmune disease or who were on systemic immunosuppression. In every dose cohort, peripheral blood was drawn for TCR sequencing at baseline, cycle 4 day 1, and cycle 7 day 1. The samples were drawn from a first-in-human, open-label, multicenter phase I dose-escalation trial of ivuxolimab. Adults with locally advanced or metastatic head and neck squamous cell, hepatocellular, melanoma or renal cell carcinoma were enrolled in the trial. Before TCR sequencing, CD4+ and CD8+ T cells were separately sorted from peripheral blood.

A word on this clone: Its cognate antigen has yet to be identified. No base qualities exist here, and no much larger clone lies one base off it.

The rearranged segments are TRBV5-8 and TRBJ2-4, and TRBD2 may be the D gene, going by 5 matching bases. The sequences come from CD4+ or CD8+ T cells sorted from blood, collected in a trial of the OX40 agonist ivuxolimab. The TCR was taken from an adult with an advanced solid tumor such as melanoma, head and neck, liver or kidney cancer. The sequence in DNA is TGTGCCAGCAGCCGGGATTGGAGGTCGCTAGCCAAAAACATTCAGTACTTC. The resulting protein is CASSRDWRSLAKNIQYF.